This T cell receptor beta chain was captured by sequencing in a study of T cells in Graves' hyperthyroidism and ophthalmopathy. Trimming removed 5 bases at V and 10 bases at J, with 14 bases between. This CDR3 is 13 amino acids long. Germline CDR1 SEHNR, CDR2 FQNEAQ (reference sequence). RNA transcripts were the template for amplifying TCR beta CDR3 regions. In the first-round RT-PCR of the TCR CDR3, the HTBI primer set was used. TCRdb recomputed calls from the multiplex PCR reads with MiXCR, one row per CDR3 protein. The profile shows over 650,000 distinct CDR3 sequences, approximately 16% of them singletons. This clonotype turned up a few times.

What was sequenced was blood. This chain connects TRBV7-9 to TRBJ1-4, with a weak D call TRBD1 (5 bases). The clonotype was recovered from a man younger than 35 with Graves' hyperthyroidism. The CDR3 DNA sequence: TGTGCCAGCAGCCCCTACGAGAGGGGAAAACTGTTTTTT. Translated: CASSPYERGKLFF. The full variable domain, its missing parts supplied by reference TRBV7-9 and TRBJ1-4, is DTGVSQNPRHKITKRGQNVTFRCDPISEHNRLYWYRQTLGQGPEFLTYFQNEAQLEKSRLLSDRFSAERPKGSFSTLEIQRTEQGDSAMYLCASSPYERGKLFFGSGTQLSVL.